A selection of T cell receptor beta chains follows, all from one sample in a study of blood T cell repertoires in COVID-19. Sequencing used immunoSEQ multiplex PCR; TCRdb keeps in-frame clones, though not all of them. Of approximately 130,000 clones listed, over 75% are singletons. The specimen was peripheral blood. These receptors originate from a man aged 35 to 55 with active or convalescent COVID-19. Both conserved end residues are trimmed from each CDR3.

j_call	v_call	cdr3_aa
TRBJ2-1	TRBV5-1	ASSLDRGSSYNEQF
TRBJ1-2	TRBV4-1	ASSQEPKGAYYGYT
TRBJ1-2	TRBV3-1/TRBV3-2	ASSLRDRGYT
TRBJ1-4	TRBV19	ASSAGGKAVEKLF
TRBJ1-4	TRBV25-1	ASSEPPAGEKLF
TRBJ1-5	TRBV9	ASSPRNGGGNQPQH
TRBJ1-2	TRBV28	ASSPTGNHGYT
TRBJ1-3	TRBV12-3/TRBV12-4	ASSLRDTIY
TRBJ2-3	TRBV9	ASSVGESTDTQY
TRBJ1-4	TRBV7-9	ASSFWAAANEKLF
TRBJ1-3	TRBV5-6	ASSLVGSLGNTIY
TRBJ1-1	TRBV14	ASSRHPDRNTEAF
TRBJ1-1	TRBV3-1/TRBV3-2	ASPGENTEAF
TRBJ2-3	TRBV9	ASSPRLMATDTQY
TRBJ2-1	TRBV11-2	ASSGRVQRGGTNNEQF
TRBJ2-3	TRBV13	ASSLAAGVADTQY
TRBJ2-6	TRBV27	ASSSGSSGANVLT
TRBJ1-1	TRBV9	ASSAQGTKTEAF
TRBJ2-5	TRBV5-1	ASRRGDKETQY
TRBJ2-1	TRBV5-1	ASSLGVSSYNEQF
TRBJ2-3	TRBV19	ASSIAAVRTDTQY
TRBJ1-5	TRBV6-1	ASSEAFGGNQPQH
TRBJ2-2	TRBV28	ASSLPGPGGGELF
TRBJ2-7	TRBV30	AWAPGQLREQY
TRBJ1-6	TRBV11-2	ASSSTLGGLDSPLH
TRBJ2-2	TRBV5-3	ARSVSGATGELF
TRBJ2-1	TRBV7-3	ASSLDIIGEQF
TRBJ1-5	TRBV6-6	ASSYGGDSNQPQH
TRBJ2-1	TRBV2	ASSLGNEQF
TRBJ1-2	TRBV5-1	ASGEGNYGYT
TRBJ2-1	TRBV7-3	ASSLTAGGSSGEQF